The 28 T cell receptor beta chains presented below share a single source sample, sequenced in a study of cytomegalovirus exposure and HLA in healthy donors. This PCR relied on a set of 60 Vbeta primers and 13 Jbeta primers. Measured with immunoSEQ multiplex PCR; TCRdb has only the in-frame clones, and not every one. The data show approximately 170,000 clones, roughly 80% seen once. The sequenced material came from PBMCs. The receptors were gathered from a human donor in good health.

This clone has a handful of counts. This sequence joins TRBV7-9 and TRBJ1-4; 7 nucleotides match TRBD1. From germline, CDR1 is SEHNR and CDR2 FQNEAQ (reference sequence). This CDR3 contains 14 residues. The J segment lost 5 bases and the V segment lost 6 bases, leaving 6 bases of the junction unmatched. In nucleotides, the CDR3 is TGTGCCAGCAGAAAACAGGGGCCGAATGAAAAACTGTTTTTT. Its translation is CASRKQGPNEKLFF.

V is TRBV27 and J is TRBJ1-4; a weak D match, TRBD1 (5 bases). Germline V gene lookup returns CDR1 MNHEY and CDR2 SMNVEV (reference sequence). The CDR3 runs 16 residues. The germline V and J ends were trimmed by 7 bases and 0 bases, with 15 bases remaining between them. The CDR3 loop is CASKKPWGATNEKLFF. In nucleotides, the CDR3 is TGTGCCAGCAAAAAACCCTGGGGGGCAACTAATGAAAAACTGTTTTTT. The full variable domain, rest sourced from reference TRBV27 and TRBJ1-4, is EAQVTQNPRYLITVTGKKLTVTCSQNMNHEYMSWYRQDPGLGLRQIYYSMNVEVTDKGDVPEGYKVSRKEKRNFPLILESPSPNQTSLYFCASKKPWGATNEKLFFGSGTQLSVL.

The J gene is TRBJ2-3, the V gene TRBV5-1; 8 bases map to TRBD2. Losses at the gene ends were 5 bases for V and 2 bases for J; bases not matched to a gene: 10. Germline V gives CDR1 SGHRS, CDR2 YFSETQ. There are 16 residues in the CDR3. The CDR3 protein is CASSTGRGDFTDTQYF. CDR3 nucleotide sequence: TGCGCCAGCAGTACGGGGCGGGGGGACTTCACAGATACGCAGTATTTT.

The genes are TRBV6-6 and TRBJ2-7; perhaps TRBD2 as D (6 bases). The CDR3 extends over 15 amino acids. In germline, CDR1 is MNHNY, CDR2 SVGAGI (reference sequence). The V gene lost 2 bases and the J gene lost 5 bases, with 16 bases spanning the gap. CDR3 DNA sequence: TGTGCCAGCAGTTACACGATAGGGACTTCTCACGAGCAGTACTTC. Its translation: CASSYTIGTSHEQYF.

The chain carries TRBV29-1 and TRBJ2-5, with TRBD1 matching 7 bases. Per the germline V gene, CDR1 is SQVTM and CDR2 is ANQGSEA. V lost 2 bases to trimming and J lost 0 bases; unmatched junction nucleotides: 6. This CDR3 has 15 residues. The CDR3 reads CSVETGTEYQETQYF. DNA of the CDR3: TGCAGCGTTGAAACCGGGACAGAGTACCAAGAGACCCAGTACTTC.

The chain recombines TRBV5-1 with TRBJ2-1; 9 bases match TRBD1. CDR3 length equals 19 residues. Germline values: CDR1 SGHRS, CDR2 YFSETQ. The V gene end was trimmed by 4 bases and the J gene end by 7 bases; junction bases not matched to a gene: 21. Written as DNA, the CDR3 is TGCGCCAGCAGCACGGGGACAGGGATAGGGGTAACCAGGACGAATGAGCAGTTCTTC. This codes for CASSTGTGIGVTRTNEQFF.

The V call is TRBV19, the J call TRBJ1-2, with 7 bases lining up with TRBD1. V trimming: 5 bases; J trimming: 5 bases; junction bases outside the gene matches: 11. There are 15 residues in the CDR3. CDR1 is LNHDA and CDR2 is SQIVND in the germline V gene (reference sequence). CDR3 in DNA: TGTGCCAGTAGTTACGGCCAGGGGGTTTCGTATGGCTACACCTTC. Amino acids: CASSYGQGVSYGYTF.

DNA for the CDR3: TGTGCCAGCAGCAACGTCGGGACTAGAGTTTACGAGCAGTACTTC. Residues: CASSNVGTRVYEQYF. The chain couples TRBV7-8 to TRBJ2-7, with 8 bases identical to TRBD2. V dropped 5 bases and J dropped 4; count of bases not matched to a gene: 10. The germline V gene has CDR1 SGHVS and CDR2 FQNEAQ. CDR3 length equals 15 residues.

The chain is built from TRBV2 and TRBJ1-6; D is uncertain. With 6 bases removed from V and 4 bases from J, the gap between germline ends came to 13 bases. Germline values: CDR1 SNHLY, CDR2 FYNNEI. The CDR3 has 15 residues. Written as DNA, the CDR3 is TGTGCCAGCAGGGGAGGTGGAAGTTATAATTCACCCCTCCACTTT. This translates into CASRGGGSYNSPLHF.

This clone was picked up a small number of times. The gene calls are TRBV10-3 and TRBJ1-2, with D possibly TRBD1 on 5 matching bases. V dropped 0 bases and J dropped 5 bases, with 13 bases sitting between them. Germline V lookup: CDR1 ENHRY, CDR2 SYGVKD. The CDR3 runs to 15 residues. The CDR3 loop is CAISESKGEGYGYTF. The CDR3 DNA sequence: TGTGCCATCAGTGAGTCGAAAGGGGAGGGATATGGCTACACCTTC.

The chain joins TRBV5-1 to TRBJ2-7; TRBD1 might be the D (6 bases). This CDR3 is built from 13 residues. From germline, CDR1 is SGHRS and CDR2 YFSETQ. The germline V and J ends were trimmed by 4 bases and 5 bases, with 13 bases remaining between them. CDR3 bases: TGCGCCAGCAGCACTAAGCCAGGGGACGAGCAGTACTTC. Its translation: CASSTKPGDEQYF.

The genes are TRBV7-2 and TRBJ2-7; tentative D call: TRBD2 (6 bases). The V gene lost 2 bases and the J gene lost 5 bases, with 7 bases spanning the gap. This CDR3 comprises 12 residues. Germline CDR1 and CDR2: SGHTA and FQGNSA. DNA of the CDR3: TGTGCCAGCAGCTTACGGGGGAACGAGCAGTACTTC. Protein product: CASSLRGNEQYF.

This rearrangement joins TRBV12-5 to TRBJ1-5; TRBD1 might be the D (6 bases). The V gene lost 2 bases and the J gene lost 3 bases, with 8 bases spanning the gap. The CDR3 has 14 residues. Germline CDR1 is LGHNT and CDR2 is FRNRAP. The CDR3 loop is CASGLSGANQPQHF. As DNA, the CDR3 is TGTGCTAGTGGTTTGTCAGGGGCCAATCAGCCCCAGCATTTT.

This chain links TRBV4-1 with TRBJ2-2; no clear D gene. CDR3 length: 16 residues. Germline CDR1 and CDR2: MGHRA and YSYEKL. Trimming pared 1 base from V and 5 bases from J, leaving 14 bases between. CDR3 DNA sequence: TGCGCCAGCAGCCAAGCGGTAGCCGGGTTTACCGGGGAGCTGTTTTTT. Its translation: CASSQAVAGFTGELFF.

This clone has more than one count but fewer than ten. The chain couples TRBV21-1 to TRBJ1-2. TRBV21-1 constitutes a pseudogene. The CDR3 covers 14 residues. The CDR3 DNA sequence: TGTGCCACCCCTCGCCCAGGCGGACTTAGGGGCTACACCTTC. Amino acids: CATPRPGGLRGYTF.

V gene TRBV9 combines with J gene TRBJ1-2; the D gene is possibly TRBD1 (5 bases). The V gene's germline CDR1 is SGDLS and CDR2 YYNGEE. This CDR3 contains 15 residues. The V and J ends lost 6 bases and 8 bases respectively, with 23 bases between them. CDR3 DNA: TGTGCCAGCACCCCTACACAGGATAACTATGGAGGCTACACCTTC. Translating it yields CASTPTQDNYGGYTF.

The J gene is TRBJ1-2, the V gene TRBV27; 9 bases map to TRBD1. Germline CDR1 reads MNHEY; CDR2 reads SMNVEV (reference sequence). This CDR3 spans 14 amino acids. The V gene end was trimmed by 6 bases and the J gene end by 1 base; junction bases not matched to a gene: 3. The chain's CDR3 is CASRAGQGNYGYTF. Written as DNA, the CDR3 is TGTGCCAGCAGGGCGGGACAGGGTAACTATGGCTACACCTTC.

This chain uses TRBV18 with TRBJ2-7, with a weak D call TRBD1 (6 bases). The CDR3 contains 15 residues. Between the trimmed V and J ends, which lost 3 bases and 0 bases, there was a span of 12 bases. Per the germline V gene, CDR1 is KGHSH and CDR2 is LQKENI. CDR3 protein: CASSPTLDSSYEQYF. CDR3 sequence (DNA): TGTGCCAGCTCACCGACTCTGGACAGCTCCTACGAGCAGTACTTC.

This clone was observed a handful of times. The chain employs TRBV6-5 and TRBJ2-3; D possibly corresponds to TRBD2 (6 bases). Germline V gives CDR1 MNHEY, CDR2 SVGAGI. The CDR3 contains 13 residues. V lost 6 bases and J 10 bases, leaving 17 bases between the germline ends. The DNA for the CDR3 is TGTGCCAGCAGGGGGGGAAGGACGGGCGCGCAGTATTTT. It yields the protein CASRGGRTGAQYF.

The genes are TRBV6-6 and TRBJ1-1; the D gene is possibly TRBD1 (6 bases). This CDR3 spans 15 amino acids. Deletions cut 2 bases from V and 1 base from J, with 11 bases between. CDR1 is MNHNY, CDR2 SVGAGI, per germline (reference sequence). CDR3 in DNA: TGTGCCAGCAGTTACCCACAGGGAGCGAACACTGAAGCTTTCTTT. This encodes CASSYPQGANTEAFF.

Remarks on this clone: The same CDR3 also results from other DNA sequences found in this sample. The chain couples TRBV2 to TRBJ1-1; 11 bases match TRBD1. CDR3 length equals 13 residues. The germline gives CDR1 SNHLY, CDR2 FYNNEI. J lost 5 bases, V lost 7 bases, and 3 bases had no gene match. CDR3 sequence reads: CASIRDRGTEAFF. The CDR3 DNA reads TGTGCCAGCATCCGGGACAGGGGGACTGAAGCTTTCTTT.

The rearrangement uses TRBV2 and TRBJ1-5, with D hard to call. The CDR3 totals 11 residues. CDR1 is SNHLY, CDR2 FYNNEI, per germline. V was shortened by 3 bases and J by 10 bases, with 7 bases between the two germline ends. The CDR3 DNA sequence: TGTGCCAGCAGTGAGGAGGGACCCCAGCATTTT. Residues: CASSEEGPQHF.

The rearrangement uses TRBV4-3 and TRBJ2-6; 7 nucleotides line up with TRBD1. The trim removed 1 base at V and 4 bases at J, leaving 4 bases unmatched. This CDR3 contains 16 residues. Germline assignment: CDR1 LGHNA and CDR2 YSLEER. The CDR3 loop is CASSQGTGAGANVLTF. The CDR3 DNA reads TGCGCCAGCAGCCAAGGTACAGGGGCCGGGGCCAACGTCCTGACTTTC.

This clone has just a few counts. The V gene is TRBV6-1, the J gene TRBJ2-7; TRBD1 might be the D (6 bases). Trimming pared 2 bases from V and 4 bases from J, leaving 12 bases between. The length of the CDR3 is 14 residues. The germline V gene encodes CDR1 MNHNS and CDR2 SASEGT. CDR3 protein: CASSEFQGQYEQYF. DNA for the CDR3: TGTGCCAGCAGTGAATTTCAGGGGCAGTACGAGCAGTACTTC.

V gene TRBV4-2 combines with J gene TRBJ2-7, with 8 bases matching TRBD2. Trimming took 3 bases from V and 1 from J; bases not matched to a gene: 8. In germline, CDR1 is LGHNA, CDR2 YNFKEQ. This CDR3 has 16 residues. The CDR3 reads CASSHRGGATSYEQYF. CDR3 DNA: TGTGCCAGCAGCCACCGGGGGGGGGCTACTTCCTACGAGCAGTACTTC.

The chain employs TRBV4-3 and TRBJ1-1, with D unresolved. The CDR3 is made up of 18 amino acids. V lost 0 bases and J lost 0, with 17 bases in between. The germline V gene has CDR1 LGHNA and CDR2 YSLEER. CDR3: CASSQDRRTGGMNTEAFF. CDR3 nucleotides: TGCGCCAGCAGCCAAGATAGGAGGACTGGTGGGATGAACACTGAAGCTTTCTTT.

The sample holds a few counts of this clone. The chain couples TRBV20-1 to TRBJ1-1; D is perhaps TRBD1 (6 bases). The CDR3 extends over 11 amino acids. Deletions cut 5 bases from V and 7 bases from J, with 11 bases between. Per the germline V gene, CDR1 is DFQATT and CDR2 is SNEGSKA (reference sequence). The CDR3 DNA reads TGCAGTGCTCCCCAGGGGAGTGAAGCTTTCTTT. This translates into CSAPQGSEAFF.

In DNA, the CDR3 is TGTGCCAGCAGCGCCGGGGGGGCTGACCAAGAGACCCAGTACTTC. This codes for CASSAGGADQETQYF. The genes are TRBV9 and TRBJ2-5, with 8 bases matching TRBD2. Unmatched junction bases numbered 4, after V lost 3 bases and J lost 0 bases. The CDR3 consists of 15 residues. Germline V gene sequence: CDR1 SGDLS, CDR2 YYNGEE.